These 21 T cell receptor beta chains were all obtained from the same sample, sequenced in a study of shared clonotypes between healthy human individuals. This table comes from immunoSEQ multiplex PCR, and its TCRdb copy is limited to in-frame clones, with some not included. The table has about 2.4 million clones, around nine tenths seen once; the top ten hold over 0.12%. What was sequenced was naive CD4+ T cells sorted from blood. The subset denotes: CD45RA+ positively selected. These receptors came from a man between 18 and 35 years old in good health.

The rearrangement joins TRBV5-1 to TRBJ2-5; unclear D gene. The V end lost 3 bases, the J end lost 4 bases, and 10 bases lay between the germline ends. The CDR3 totals 13 residues. The germline V gene encodes CDR1 SGHRS and CDR2 YFSETQ. The CDR3 reads CASSSVLPETQYF. CDR3 coding DNA: TGCGCCAGCAGCTCGGTACTCCCAGAGACCCAGTACTTC.

The chain recombines TRBV25-1 with TRBJ2-7; 7 bases fit TRBD1. Per germline, CDR1 MGHDK and CDR2 SYGVNS. The CDR3 extends over 13 amino acids. Losses at the gene ends were 6 bases for V and 4 bases for J; bases not matched to a gene: 6. CDR3 sequence (DNA): TGTGCCAGCAGCGACAGGGCGCATTACGAGCAGTACTTC. Translating gives CASSDRAHYEQYF.

The chain links TRBV6-6 to TRBJ2-2; 9 bases align to TRBD2. With 6 bases clipped from V and 1 base from J, the junction kept 3 bases outside the gene matches. This CDR3 is 15 amino acids long. Germline CDR1 MNHNY, CDR2 SVGAGI (reference sequence). CDR3 protein: CASRRLAVNTGELFF. DNA of the CDR3: TGTGCCAGCAGAAGACTAGCGGTGAACACCGGGGAGCTGTTTTTT.

Here the CDR3 DNA reads TGCGCCAGCAGCTTGACAGGGGGCCAGGTCTCGCCCCAGCATTTT. Amino acid sequence: CASSLTGGQVSPQHF. The chain has TRBV5-1 and TRBJ1-5; 9 positions match TRBD1. CDR3 length: 15 amino acids. J was trimmed by 9 bases and V by 1 base; bases with no gene match: 8. Germline-derived CDR1 and CDR2 are SGHRS and YFSETQ. Using reference TRBV5-1 and TRBJ1-5 for the parts outside the CDR3, the full variable domain is KAGVTQTPRYLIKTRGQQVTLSCSPISGHRSVSWYQQTPGQGLQFLFEYFSETQRNKGNFPGRFSGRQFSNSRSEMNVSTLELGDSALYLCASSLTGGQVSPQHFGDGTRLSIL.

This chain uses TRBV2 with TRBJ1-1; D gene uncertain. The germline V gene has CDR1 SNHLY and CDR2 FYNNEI. Trimming pared 5 bases from V and 3 bases from J, leaving 10 bases between. The CDR3 runs 13 residues. CDR3 DNA sequence: TGTGCCAGCAGTCTTGACATAGACACTGAAGCTTTCTTT. It translates to CASSLDIDTEAFF.

The gene calls are TRBV6-6 and TRBJ1-4; possibly TRBD1 for D (5 bases). V dropped 6 bases and J dropped 7 bases, with 18 bases sitting between them. The germline V gene encodes CDR1 MNHNY and CDR2 SVGAGI (reference sequence). The CDR3 contains 15 residues. The CDR3 DNA follows: TGTGCCAGCAGCCTCCCTCCAGGGCCCGGTGAAAAACTGTTTTTT. Translation: CASSLPPGPGEKLFF.

The chain links TRBV5-1 to TRBJ2-6; D call uncertain. Looked up from germline, CDR1 is SGHRS and CDR2 is YFSETQ. This CDR3 is built from 16 residues. The V gene lost 1 base and the J gene lost 4 bases, with 12 bases spanning the gap. This CDR3 reads CASSLLPGAGANVLTF. As DNA, the CDR3 is TGCGCCAGCAGCTTGTTGCCTGGCGCCGGGGCCAACGTCCTGACTTTC.

This chain uses TRBV5-1 with TRBJ2-1, with TRBD2 matching 7 bases. V shed 4 bases and J 13 bases; nucleotides not matched to a gene: 8. Germline V lookup: CDR1 SGHRS, CDR2 YFSETQ. CDR3 length: 12 residues. The DNA for the CDR3 is TGCGCCAGCAGCCCGGGGACGGGAGGACAGTTCTTC. Translating gives CASSPGTGGQFF.

The V and J genes are TRBV6-1 and TRBJ2-7; no firm D call. The germline V gene encodes CDR1 MNHNS and CDR2 SASEGT. The V end was cut by 2 bases, the J end by 3 bases, with 8 bases between. This CDR3 region has 13 residues. The CDR3 reads CASSEQQIYEQYF. The CDR3 nucleotides are TGTGCCAGCAGTGAACAGCAAATCTACGAGCAGTACTTC.

The chain combines TRBV4-2 with TRBJ2-6; D ambiguous. The V and J ends lost 4 bases and 1 base respectively, with 11 bases between them. Germline V gene data show CDR1 as LGHNA and CDR2 as YNFKEQ. The CDR3 runs 16 residues. DNA of the CDR3: TGTGCCAGCAGCCCAGGCAGCCCGTCTGGGGCCAACGTCCTGACTTTC. It translates to CASSPGSPSGANVLTF.

This chain joins TRBV27 and TRBJ2-7; 7 bases fit TRBD1. CDR1 MNHEY and CDR2 SMNVEV come from the germline V gene (reference sequence). CDR3 length: 14 amino acids. J gave up 11 bases and V 2 bases, and 12 bases lay outside the gene matches. The CDR3 DNA sequence: TGTGCCAGCAGTTTAAAGGGGGCGACTTTCAGGGAGTACTTC. The encoded protein is CASSLKGATFREYF.

Turning to this clone: Other nucleotide sequences from this sample produce the same CDR3. This sequence joins TRBV20-1 and TRBJ1-1; D is undetermined. The CDR3 totals 10 residues. Germline V gives CDR1 DFQATT, CDR2 SNEGSKA (reference sequence). The CDR3 DNA sequence: TGCAGAACCGGAGGCACTGAAGCTTTCTTT. It yields the protein CRTGGTEAFF.

The chain combines TRBV30 with TRBJ2-7, with 8 bases matching TRBD1. Germline V gives CDR1 GTSNPN, CDR2 SVGIG (reference sequence). The CDR3 has 15 amino acids. J was trimmed by 2 bases and V by 1 base; bases with no gene match: 7. CDR3 nucleotides: TGTGCCTGGAGTGAAGGGGCAGGGGGCCCCTACGAGCAGTACTTC. This gives the protein CAWSEGAGGPYEQYF.

The V call is TRBV2, the J call TRBJ1-2; D ambiguous. V lost 1 base, J lost 7 bases, and 16 bases lay in between. In germline, CDR1 is SNHLY, CDR2 FYNNEI. The CDR3 extends over 15 amino acids. CDR3 residues: CASSEGSLGSFGYTF. Written as DNA, the CDR3 is TGTGCCAGCAGTGAAGGGAGCCTCGGGAGTTTTGGCTACACCTTC.

The V gene is TRBV28, the J gene TRBJ1-2, with D perhaps matching TRBD1 (5 bases). The germline V gene has CDR1 MDHEN and CDR2 SYDVKM. CDR3 length: 15 amino acids. V dropped 8 bases and J dropped 8 bases, with 24 bases sitting between them. CDR3 sequence: CASALPGAGTVGYTF. The CDR3 DNA reads as TGTGCCAGCGCCCTACCCGGGGCAGGGACGGTGGGCTACACCTTC.

This clone was counted a single time. Other DNA sequences in the sample encode the same CDR3. The chain combines TRBV5-1 with TRBJ1-2, with D perhaps TRBD1 (6 bases). Germline CDR1 and CDR2: SGHRS and YFSETQ. The CDR3 extends over 12 amino acids. V was cut by 5 bases and J by 2 bases, with 7 bases left in between. This CDR3 reads CASRGGNYGYTF. The CDR3 nucleotides read TGCGCCAGCAGAGGGGGGAACTATGGCTACACCTTC.

The chain joins TRBV5-1 to TRBJ2-3; TRBD2 aligns across 7 bases. CDR3 length: 16 residues. Germline CDR1 reads SGHRS; CDR2 reads YFSETQ. Losses at the gene ends were 0 bases for V and 2 bases for J; bases not matched to a gene: 6. The CDR3 nucleotides are TGCGCCAGCAGCTTGGGGGTCCGGGAGGCCACAGATACGCAGTATTTT. As protein: CASSLGVREATDTQYF.

The chain uses TRBV18 and TRBJ2-7; 8 bases agree with TRBD1. V shed 3 bases and J 0 bases; nucleotides not matched to a gene: 10. The CDR3 is made up of 17 amino acids. Germline assignment: CDR1 KGHSH and CDR2 LQKENI. CDR3 DNA sequence: TGTGCCAGCTCACCGGCGACAGGGGAGGTTAGCTCCTACGAGCAGTACTTC. Translated, it gives CASSPATGEVSSYEQYF.

The chain has TRBV15 and TRBJ1-3, with a possible D match to TRBD1 (6 bases). This CDR3 is 16 amino acids long. Trimming stripped 5 bases from V and 0 bases from J, with 14 bases between. Germline CDR1 reads LNHNV; CDR2 reads YYDKDF (reference sequence). CDR3 sequence (DNA): TGTGCCACCAGCGACCAGGGGTCTCTCTCTGGAAACACCATATATTTT. Residues: CATSDQGSLSGNTIYF.

This chain uses TRBV30 with TRBJ2-7; a weak D match, TRBD2 (6 bases). Deletions cut 0 bases from V and 0 bases from J, with 15 bases between. The CDR3 consists of 16 residues. In germline, CDR1 is GTSNPN, CDR2 SVGIG (reference sequence). CDR3 in amino acids: CAWSVTGVWPSYEQYF. The CDR3 nucleotides read TGTGCCTGGAGTGTAACGGGAGTGTGGCCCTCCTACGAGCAGTACTTC.

The table lists this clone with a few counts. The chain is built from TRBV6-5 and TRBJ1-2; no firm D call. The length of the CDR3 is 12 residues. V lost 11 bases to trimming and J lost 0 bases, with 10 bases between them. CDR1 is MNHEY and CDR2 is SVGAGI in the germline V gene. The CDR3 sequence is CASQEANYGYTF. The CDR3 DNA reads as TGTGCCTCTCAGGAAGCTAACTATGGCTACACCTTC.